The TCR beta chain described here comes from a study of blood T cell repertoires in COVID-19. About the research overall: The cDNA or gDNA used as material had been derived from T cells, B-cell-depleted T cells, or PBMCs.

In the authors' methods: Reference gene primer amplification yielded estimated nucleated cell counts. The repertoire was sequenced with immunoSEQ multiplex PCR; TCRdb's copy has only in-frame clones and lacks some. V, J and clone size derive from that table, while D and trimming were established from the DNA sequence. The sample has tens of thousands of clones, around 80% seen once. The CDR3 has 14 residues. The J segment lost 1 base and the V segment lost 7 bases, leaving 5 bases of the junction unmatched. The germline CDR1 and CDR2 sequences are SNHLY and FYNNEI. The chain combines TRBV2 with TRBJ2-7; 9 positions match TRBD1. Sample: peripheral blood. The source of this sequence is a man between 60 and 70 years old with acute or convalescent COVID-19. CDR3 sequence: CASKPGTGSYEQYF. As DNA, the CDR3 is TGTGCCAGCAAGCCCGGGACAGGGTCCTACGAGCAGTACTTC. Variable domain in full (rest from reference TRBV2 and TRBJ2-7): EPEVTQTPSHQVTQMGQEVILRCVPISNHLYFYWYRQILGQKVEFLVSFYNNEISEKSEIFDDQFSVERPDGSNFTLKIRSTKLEDSAMYFCASKPGTGSYEQYFGPGTRLTVT.